Listed here is a single T cell receptor (beta chain). Per germline, CDR1 SGHAT and CDR2 FQNNGV. The CDR3 covers 11 residues. V was trimmed by 3 bases and J by 10 bases, leaving 7 bases between them. The source of the sample is a study of immune characterization of retroperitoneal liposarcoma. TCRdb analysed the PCR reads with MiXCR anew, one entry per CDR3 protein. This table has 9,500 or so distinct CDR3 sequences, around 28% appearing once. The receptor was derived from a male donor with retroperitoneal liposarcoma. The chain uses TRBV11-2 and TRBJ2-1, with D unclear. Sequenced: tumor tissue. CDR3 in amino acids: CASSFKGEQFF. CDR3 sequence (DNA): TGTGCCAGCAGCTTCAAGGGCGAGCAGTTCTTC.